This T cell receptor (beta chain) is drawn from a study of cytomegalovirus exposure and HLA in healthy donors. Method: immunoSEQ multiplex PCR; TCRdb's copy keeps in-frame clones and lacks some. The repertoire holds about 130,000 clones, with about 90% as singletons. Comments on this clone: Its specificity is unknown.

Between the trimmed V and J ends, which lost 4 bases and 6 bases, there was a span of 10 bases. The V gene's germline CDR1 is SGHDT and CDR2 YYEEEE. The CDR3 extends over 13 amino acids. The study's findings and limits: Researchers counted about 150 TCR beta chains as cytomegalovirus-associated. Testing in vitro showed a few CMV-associated chains specific for CMV antigens. A classifier reportedly called cytomegalovirus status with high sensitivity and specificity.

The donors were part of the validation cohort, which consisted of about 130 subjects and was separate from the first cohort of 666 subjects. The chain carries TRBV5-6 and TRBJ2-2; D is uncertain. Sequenced input: PBMCs. This TCR was sampled from a man aged 25-45 years in good health and CMV-seronegative. For the CDR3, the DNA is TGTGCCAGCAGCCCGGTGTTTGCCGGGGAGCTGTTTTTT. This sequence encodes CASSPVFAGELFF.